Below, 10 T cell receptor beta chains from the same sample are listed, as sequenced in a study of blood T cells in healthy people across ages. Alongside a J-beta primer mix, a sample-barcoded 5' primer served in a second PCR lasting about 7 to 12 cycles. Via MiXCR, TCRdb re-called the 5' RACE reads, giving one row per CDR3 protein. The sample has fewer than 600,000 distinct CDR3 sequences; about 29% are singletons. This same sample was also taken into another study, of T cells of mothers and their children.

The source material was blood. The receptors here all came from a boy aged 2 to 10 in good health.

The DNA of the CDR3 is TGTGCCAGCTCACCACCTGGGAGACACTACGAGCAGTACTTC. It translates to CASSPPGRHYEQYF. This chain joins TRBV18 and TRBJ2-7, with D possibly TRBD2 on 5 matching bases. Trimming took 0 bases from V and 3 from J, leaving 9 bases between them. Germline CDR1 is KGHSH and CDR2 is LQKENI. This CDR3 comprises 14 residues. The full variable domain, completed using reference TRBV18 and TRBJ2-7, is NAGVMQNPRHLVRRRGQEARLRCSPMKGHSHVYWYRQLPEEGLKFMVYLQKENIIDESGMPKERFSAEFPKEGPSILRIQQVVRGDSAAYFCASSPPGRHYEQYFGPGTRLTVT.

J is TRBJ2-1 and V is TRBV2, with 9 positions matching TRBD2. Germline trimming cut 5 bases from V and 4 bases from J; bases unmatched to any gene: 9. The CDR3 runs to 16 residues. CDR1 and CDR2 from the germline V gene are SNHLY and FYNNEI. CDR3 sequence (DNA): TGTGCCAGCAGTCCTCCAAGCGGGGGGATTTACAATGAGCAGTTCTTC. Translated, it gives CASSPPSGGIYNEQFF.

The chain is built from TRBV11-2 and TRBJ2-5; D uncertain. The CDR3 covers 15 residues. The germline V gene encodes CDR1 SGHAT and CDR2 FQNNGV. With 0 bases removed from V and 5 bases from J, the gap between germline ends came to 13 bases. CDR3 in amino acids: CASSLDLLAGETQYF. DNA of the CDR3: TGTGCCAGCAGCTTAGATCTGTTAGCCGGTGAGACCCAGTACTTC.

This clonotype occurred a few times. The gene calls are TRBV28 and TRBJ2-1, with D perhaps matching TRBD2 (5 bases). The V and J ends lost 10 bases and 7 bases respectively, with 14 bases between them. This CDR3 has 12 amino acids. Germline V gene data show CDR1 as MDHEN and CDR2 as SYDVKM. The CDR3 nucleotides read TGTGCCACCTCCGGAGGTTTTAATGAGCAGTTCTTC. Amino acids: CATSGGFNEQFF. Supplemented by reference TRBV28 and TRBJ2-1, the full variable domain reads DVKVTQSSRYLVKRTGEKVFLECVQDMDHENMFWYRQDPGLGLRLIYFSYDVKMKEKGDIPEGYSVSREKKERFSLILESASTNQTSMYLCATSGGFNEQFFGPGTRLTVL.

This chain joins TRBV13 and TRBJ2-7; no clear D. CDR3 length equals 15 residues. V was pared by 0 bases and J by 7 bases, with 16 bases between. Germline CDR1 reads PRHDT; CDR2 reads FYEKMQ (reference sequence). The CDR3 DNA is TGTGCCAGCAGCTTAGGTGCAGGTACCCTAGTAGAGCAGTACTTC. Its translation: CASSLGAGTLVEQYF. Using reference TRBV13 and TRBJ2-7 for the parts outside the CDR3, the full variable domain is AAGVIQSPRHLIKEKRETATLKCYPIPRHDTVYWYQQGPGQDPQFLISFYEKMQSDKGSIPDRFSAQQFSDYHSELNMSSLELGDSALYFCASSLGAGTLVEQYFGPGTRLTVT.

There are a few counts of this clonotype. The genes are TRBV6-5 and TRBJ1-2; 8 nucleotides line up with TRBD1. This CDR3 comprises 14 residues. Germline loops: CDR1 MNHEY, CDR2 SVGAGI. J lost 2 bases, V lost 2 bases, and 1 base had no gene match. Here the CDR3 DNA reads TGTGCCAGCAGTTACAGACAGGGGAACTATGGCTACACCTTC. It specifies CASSYRQGNYGYTF.

This clonotype was seen more than once but under ten times. The chain recombines TRBV20-1 with TRBJ2-6; 12 nucleotides align to TRBD2. After removal of 2 bases from V and 2 bases from J, the junction contained 7 bases not matched to a gene. Germline-derived CDR1 and CDR2 are DFQATT and SNEGSKA (reference sequence). The CDR3 runs 18 residues. Here the CDR3 reads CSARQKTSGSAGANVLTF. CDR3 DNA sequence: TGCAGTGCTAGACAAAAGACTAGCGGGAGCGCTGGGGCCAACGTCCTGACTTTC.

This chain uses TRBV29-1 with TRBJ2-1; no firm D call. Germline values: CDR1 SQVTM, CDR2 ANQGSEA. The CDR3 covers 11 residues. V dropped 7 bases and J dropped 10 bases, with 14 bases sitting between them. DNA for the CDR3: TGCAGCGCCTCCCTAGTTGGCGAGCAGTTCTTC. Its translation: CSASLVGEQFF.

This chain uses TRBV5-1 with TRBJ2-1; D ambiguous. CDR3 length: 12 residues. Germline CDR1 reads SGHRS; CDR2 reads YFSETQ. Between the trimmed V and J ends, which lost 1 base and 9 bases, there was a span of 8 bases. The CDR3 protein is CASSLRVTEQFF. DNA of the CDR3: TGCGCCAGCAGCTTGAGGGTTACTGAGCAGTTCTTC.

This clonotype has only one observation. J is TRBJ2-2 and V is TRBV6-2 or TRBV6-3, with a tentative D call TRBD2 (5 bases). V was trimmed by 0 bases and J by 10 bases, leaving 9 bases between them. The CDR3 has 13 residues. Germline CDR1 reads MNHEY; CDR2 reads SVGEGT. DNA of the CDR3: TGTGCCAGCAGTTACTCGGCTAGCTCGGAGCTGTTTTTT. It translates to CASSYSASSELFF.